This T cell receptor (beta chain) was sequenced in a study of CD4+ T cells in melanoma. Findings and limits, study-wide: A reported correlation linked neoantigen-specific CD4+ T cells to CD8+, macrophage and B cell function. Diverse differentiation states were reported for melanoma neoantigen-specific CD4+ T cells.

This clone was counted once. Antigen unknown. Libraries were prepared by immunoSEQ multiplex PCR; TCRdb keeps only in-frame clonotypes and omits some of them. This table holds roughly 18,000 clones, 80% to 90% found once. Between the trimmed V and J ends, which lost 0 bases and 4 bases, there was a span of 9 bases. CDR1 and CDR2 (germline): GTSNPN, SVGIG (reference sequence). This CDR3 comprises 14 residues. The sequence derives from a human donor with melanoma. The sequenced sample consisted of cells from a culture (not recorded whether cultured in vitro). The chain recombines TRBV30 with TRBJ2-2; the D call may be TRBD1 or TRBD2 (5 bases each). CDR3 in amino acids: CAWSVQAGTGELFF. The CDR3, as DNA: TGTGCCTGGAGTGTACAGGCGGGCACCGGGGAGCTGTTTTTT.